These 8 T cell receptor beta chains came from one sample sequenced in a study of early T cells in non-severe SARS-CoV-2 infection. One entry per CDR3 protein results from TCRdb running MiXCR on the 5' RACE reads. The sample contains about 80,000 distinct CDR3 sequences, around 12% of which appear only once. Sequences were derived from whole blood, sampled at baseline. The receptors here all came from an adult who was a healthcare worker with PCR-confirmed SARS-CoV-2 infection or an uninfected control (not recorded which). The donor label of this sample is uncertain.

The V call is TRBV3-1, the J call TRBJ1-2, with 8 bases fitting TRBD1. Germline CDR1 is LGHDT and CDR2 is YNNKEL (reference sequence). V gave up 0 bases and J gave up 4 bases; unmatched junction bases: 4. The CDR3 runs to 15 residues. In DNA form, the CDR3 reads TGTGCCAGCAGCCAAGATTGGACAGGGTCCTATGGCTACACCTTC. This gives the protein CASSQDWTGSYGYTF.

The CDR3 nucleotides read TGTGCCAGCTGCATTGGGGCGGCTGCGAACACTGAAGCTTTCTTT. Translating gives CASCIGAAANTEAFF. The chain combines TRBV11-2 with TRBJ1-1, with a tentative D call TRBD1 (5 bases). V lost 8 bases, J lost 1 base, and 17 bases lay in between. The CDR3 consists of 15 residues. Germline CDR1 reads SGHAT; CDR2 reads FQNNGV.

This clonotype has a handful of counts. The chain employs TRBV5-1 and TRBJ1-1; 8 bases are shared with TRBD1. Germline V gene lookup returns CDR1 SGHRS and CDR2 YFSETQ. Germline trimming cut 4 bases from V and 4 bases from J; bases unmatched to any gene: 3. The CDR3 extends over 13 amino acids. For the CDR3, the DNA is TGCGCCAGCAGCACAGGGGGGAGCACTGAAGCTTTCTTT. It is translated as CASSTGGSTEAFF.

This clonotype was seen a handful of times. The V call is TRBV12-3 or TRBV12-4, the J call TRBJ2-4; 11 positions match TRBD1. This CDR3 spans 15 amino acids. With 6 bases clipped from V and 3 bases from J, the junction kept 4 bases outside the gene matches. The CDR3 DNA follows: TGTGCCAGCAGCCTGGGACAGGGGGTCAAAAACATTCAGTACTTC. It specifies CASSLGQGVKNIQYF.

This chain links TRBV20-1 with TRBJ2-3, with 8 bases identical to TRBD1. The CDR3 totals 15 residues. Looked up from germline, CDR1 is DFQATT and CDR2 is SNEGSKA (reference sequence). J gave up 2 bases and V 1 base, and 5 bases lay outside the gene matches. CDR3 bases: TGCAGTGCTAGAGCACGGACAGGGTTCACAGATACGCAGTATTTT. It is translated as CSARARTGFTDTQYF.

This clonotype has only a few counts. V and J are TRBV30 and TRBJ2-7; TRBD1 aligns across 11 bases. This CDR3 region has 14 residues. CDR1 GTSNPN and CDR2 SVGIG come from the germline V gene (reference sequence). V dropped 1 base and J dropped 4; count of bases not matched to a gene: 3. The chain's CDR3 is CAWSAGDRGYEQYF. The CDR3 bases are TGTGCCTGGAGTGCCGGGGACAGGGGGTACGAGCAGTACTTC.

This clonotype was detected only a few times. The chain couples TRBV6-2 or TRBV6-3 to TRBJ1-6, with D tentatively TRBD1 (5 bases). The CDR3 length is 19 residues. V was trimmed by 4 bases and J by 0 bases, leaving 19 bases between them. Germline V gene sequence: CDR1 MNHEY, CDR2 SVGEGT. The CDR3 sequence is CASSWTAGTVSSYNSPLHF. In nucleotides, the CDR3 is TGTGCCAGCAGTTGGACTGCCGGGACGGTGAGCTCCTATAATTCACCCCTCCACTTT.

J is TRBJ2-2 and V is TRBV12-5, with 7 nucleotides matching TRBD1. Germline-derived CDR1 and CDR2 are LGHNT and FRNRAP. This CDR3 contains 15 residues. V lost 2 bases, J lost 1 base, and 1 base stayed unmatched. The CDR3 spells CASGLNRGNTGELFF. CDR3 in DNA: TGTGCTAGTGGTTTGAACAGGGGGAACACCGGGGAGCTGTTTTTT.